This TCR beta chain is from a study of CD8+ T cells in alopecia areata. Whole-study results and caveats: TCRs were shared less clearly across patients than in mice, possibly for HLA-related reasons. Sequencing of scalp samples also captures resident alphabeta T cells of normal skin.

With respect to this clone: Its antigen remains unknown.

cDNA reverse transcribed from extracted RNA served as the sequencing template. TCRdb's table, derived via immunoSEQ multiplex PCR, lists solely in-frame clones and lacks some. The repertoire holds some 120,000 clones, around 50% seen once, with about 10% in the top ten. The V end lost 6 bases, the J end lost 8 bases, and 17 bases lay between the germline ends. Germline CDR1 and CDR2: SGHTA and FQGNSA. The CDR3 runs 14 residues. The chain recombines TRBV7-2 with TRBJ2-1; D is unresolved. This clonotype was obtained from a human donor with alopecia areata. The sequenced sample consisted of NKG2D-low CD8+ T cells sorted from blood. The CDR3 DNA reads as TGTGCCAGCAGTTGGGGTCTCAGCACGGATGAGCAGTTCTTC. This gives the protein CASSWGLSTDEQFF.